This TCR beta chain was documented in a study of molecular identifiers for immune sequencing clone quantification. Listed TCR primers and previously described methods were used for bulk TCR libraries. Each CDR3 protein is one row after TCRdb ran MiXCR on the PCR reads. The data contain about 65,000 distinct CDR3 sequences, less than 20% of them singletons. Regarding this clonotype: This sequence may be a read error, since a much larger clone differs from it by one base.

Sequencing input: naive CD8+ T cells from blood, with Jurkat cell RNA spiked in. The subset denotes: FACS-sorted CD8+CD4-CCR7+CD45RA+ naive T cells. The TCR originated in a human donor in good health. Some libraries in this study had Jurkat cell RNA spiked in.

This CDR3 reads CASRRVWGDPSGNTMYF. The CDR3 DNA is TGTGCCAGCAGACGCGTATGGGGGGATCCGTCTGGAAACACCATGTATTTT. The chain carries TRBV27 and TRBJ1-3; tentatively, D is TRBD1 (5 bases). The germline CDR1 and CDR2 sequences are MNHEY and SMNVEV (reference sequence). The length of the CDR3 is 17 residues.